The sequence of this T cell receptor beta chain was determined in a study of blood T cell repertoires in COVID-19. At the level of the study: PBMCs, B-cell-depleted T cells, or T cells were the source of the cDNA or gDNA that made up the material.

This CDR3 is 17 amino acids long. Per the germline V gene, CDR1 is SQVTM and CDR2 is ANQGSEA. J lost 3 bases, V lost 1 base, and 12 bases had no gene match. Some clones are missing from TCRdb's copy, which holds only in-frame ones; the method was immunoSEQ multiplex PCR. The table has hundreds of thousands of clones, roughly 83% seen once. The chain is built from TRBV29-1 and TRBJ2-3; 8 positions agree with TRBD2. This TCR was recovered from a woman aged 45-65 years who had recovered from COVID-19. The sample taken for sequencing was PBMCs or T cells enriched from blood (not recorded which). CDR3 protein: CSVEGWAGGRRTDTQYF. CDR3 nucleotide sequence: TGCAGCGTTGAAGGGTGGGCGGGGGGAAGGAGGACAGATACGCAGTATTTT.